These 9 T cell receptor beta chains came from one sample sequenced in a study of T-cell reconstitution after alpha-beta-depleted transplantation in children. This sample's TCRbeta library carried unique molecular identifier barcodes. TCRdb ran MiXCR on the PCR reads and lists one entry per CDR3 protein. This table holds around 960,000 distinct CDR3 sequences, about 26% found once. The input for sequencing was PBMCs, mostly from graft donor cells, taken 360 days after TCRalphabeta/CD19-depleted stem cell transplant. These receptors all come from a boy less than two years old who had a stem cell transplant for SCID, so the T cells may come from the graft donor.

The chain recombines TRBV20-1 with TRBJ2-1; TRBD1 might be the D (6 bases). CDR3 length: 16 amino acids. In germline, CDR1 is DFQATT, CDR2 SNEGSKA (reference sequence). V dropped 5 bases and J dropped 7 bases, with 24 bases sitting between them. CDR3 in DNA: TGCAGTGCTTGGGGGCCGTCGAGCGGCGACAGAAATGAGCAGTTCTTC. It codes for CSAWGPSSGDRNEQFF.

This clonotype was observed once. V gene TRBV25-1 combines with J gene TRBJ2-1, with TRBD2 matching over 10 bases. V shed 1 base and J 9 bases; nucleotides not matched to a gene: 6. This CDR3 has 15 residues. CDR1 is MGHDK and CDR2 is SYGVNS in the germline V gene. The DNA for the CDR3 is TGTGCCAGCAGTGAATTCAGGGCTAGCGGGGGTGAGCAGTTCTTC. Translated, it gives CASSEFRASGGEQFF.

This clonotype has only one observation. This sequence joins TRBV7-2 and TRBJ2-2, with a tentative D call TRBD2 (6 bases). The CDR3 is 15 amino acids. CDR1 is SGHTA and CDR2 is FQGNSA in the germline V gene. Deletions cut 5 bases from V and 2 bases from J, with 12 bases between. The CDR3 nucleotides are TGTGCCAGCAGCCGGGGGTGGGGTAACACCGGGGAGCTGTTTTTT. It specifies CASSRGWGNTGELFF.

The chain is built from TRBV11-2 and TRBJ2-1; 13 nucleotides agree with TRBD2. Per germline, CDR1 SGHAT and CDR2 FQNNGV. The junction had 7 bases not matched to a gene; V was cut back by 5 bases and J by 6 bases. The CDR3 has 16 amino acids. CDR3 in DNA: TGTGCCAGCAGCCCGAGACTAGCGGGGGGAGGCAATGAGCAGTTCTTC. Residues: CASSPRLAGGGNEQFF.

The V gene is TRBV19, the J gene TRBJ2-5, with D possibly TRBD2 on 5 matching bases. This CDR3 is built from 15 residues. The germline CDR1 and CDR2 sequences are LNHDA and SQIVND (reference sequence). With 1 base removed from V and 3 bases from J, the gap between germline ends came to 12 bases. In nucleotides, the CDR3 is TGTGCCAGTAGTATAGTAGGAGGTTACGAAGAGACCCAGTACTTC. This gives the protein CASSIVGGYEETQYF.

The table lists this clonotype with a few counts. This chain joins TRBV5-1 and TRBJ1-3; 9 nucleotides line up with TRBD1. The germline V gene encodes CDR1 SGHRS and CDR2 YFSETQ. V trimming: 4 bases; J trimming: 0 bases; junction bases outside the gene matches: 8. This CDR3 spans 17 amino acids. The CDR3 sequence is CASSTSGTGFSGNTIYF. In DNA, the CDR3 is TGCGCCAGCAGCACCTCCGGGACAGGGTTCTCTGGAAACACCATATATTTT.

A few counts support this clonotype. This chain connects TRBV20-1 to TRBJ1-1, with D possibly matching TRBD1 (6 bases). V was trimmed by 6 bases and J by 1 base, leaving 18 bases between them. CDR1 is DFQATT and CDR2 is SNEGSKA in the germline V gene (reference sequence). The CDR3 is 15 amino acids. The CDR3 sequence is CSAPGHRKRNTEAFF. CDR3 DNA: TGCAGTGCCCCGGGACACCGGAAGAGGAACACTGAAGCTTTCTTT.

This clonotype was counted many times. The chain recombines TRBV12-3 or TRBV12-4 with TRBJ2-3; D gene ambiguous. V was shortened by 0 bases and J by 5 bases, with 12 bases between the two germline ends. This CDR3 has 15 amino acids. This CDR3 reads CASSLAPHSGDTQYF. The CDR3 region has the DNA TGTGCCAGCAGTTTAGCCCCCCACTCCGGAGATACGCAGTATTTT.

This sequence joins TRBV30 and TRBJ2-2; no definite D call. Germline-derived CDR1 and CDR2 are GTSNPN and SVGIG (reference sequence). The CDR3 is 10 amino acids. Trimming shortened V by 3 bases and J by 4 bases, and 0 bases separated the two germline ends. In DNA, the CDR3 is TGTGCCTGGAGCACCGGGGAGCTGTTTTTT. Protein: CAWSTGELFF.